These 4 T cell receptor beta chains came from one sample sequenced in a study of CD8 T cells in ankylosing spondylitis. TCRdb passed the 5' RACE reads through MiXCR, listing each CDR3 protein once. The sample comprises about 160,000 distinct CDR3 sequences, around 20% of which are singletons, and approximately 7.8% rests with the top ten. Sequenced material: blood, either unsorted or a sorted T cell fraction (not recorded which). Receptors were obtained from a male donor with ankylosing spondylitis or in good health (not recorded which).

This clonotype was counted ten times or more. The chain carries TRBV20-1 and TRBJ1-2, with 8 bases fitting TRBD1. V was clipped by 4 bases and J by 4 bases; unmatched bases: 8. CDR3 length equals 14 residues. Germline CDR1 DFQATT, CDR2 SNEGSKA (reference sequence). The CDR3 sequence is CSAIRDRGGYGYTF. For the CDR3, the DNA is TGCAGTGCTATCCGTGACAGGGGTGGCTATGGCTACACCTTC.

V is TRBV7-2 and J is TRBJ2-1; 7 bases align to TRBD2. In germline, CDR1 is SGHTA, CDR2 FQGNSA. With 0 bases clipped from V and 7 bases from J, the junction kept 9 bases outside the gene matches. This CDR3 has 16 residues. CDR3 residues: CASSLARTSNKNEQFF. The CDR3, as DNA: TGTGCCAGCAGCTTAGCCCGGACTAGTAATAAAAATGAGCAGTTCTTC.

The table lists this clonotype with a few counts. J is TRBJ1-1 and V is TRBV6-5; 8 nucleotides line up with TRBD1. The ends lost 4 bases at V and 1 base at J; junction bases unmatched: 2. The CDR3 runs to 14 residues. The germline CDR1 and CDR2 sequences are MNHEY and SVGAGI. The CDR3 reads CASSSQGANTEAFF. The DNA for the CDR3 is TGTGCCAGCAGTTCTCAGGGGGCGAACACTGAAGCTTTCTTT.

At least ten counts were recorded for this clonotype. The rearrangement joins TRBV5-1 to TRBJ1-1; D is unclear. CDR3 length equals 14 residues. V lost 1 base to trimming and J lost 1 base, with 8 bases between them. CDR1 is SGHRS and CDR2 is YFSETQ in the germline V gene. CDR3 region: CASSLLDRNTEAFF. CDR3 sequence (DNA): TGCGCCAGCAGCTTGTTGGATAGGAACACTGAAGCTTTCTTT.